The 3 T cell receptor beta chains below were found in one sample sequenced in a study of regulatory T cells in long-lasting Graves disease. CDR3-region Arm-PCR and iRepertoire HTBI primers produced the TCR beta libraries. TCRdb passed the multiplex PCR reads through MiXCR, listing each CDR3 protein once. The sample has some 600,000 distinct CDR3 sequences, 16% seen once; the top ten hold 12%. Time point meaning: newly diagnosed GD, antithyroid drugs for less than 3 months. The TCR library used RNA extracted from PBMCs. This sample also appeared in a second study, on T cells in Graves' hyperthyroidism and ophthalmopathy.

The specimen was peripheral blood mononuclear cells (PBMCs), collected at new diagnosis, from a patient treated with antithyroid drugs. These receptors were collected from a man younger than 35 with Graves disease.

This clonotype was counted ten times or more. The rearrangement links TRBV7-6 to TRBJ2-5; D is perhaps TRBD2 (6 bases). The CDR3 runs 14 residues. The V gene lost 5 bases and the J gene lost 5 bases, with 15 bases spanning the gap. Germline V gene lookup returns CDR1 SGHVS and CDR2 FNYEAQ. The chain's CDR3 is CASSPGPRGETQYF. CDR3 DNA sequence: TGTGCCAGCAGCCCGGGCCCCCGGGGGGAGACCCAGTACTTC.

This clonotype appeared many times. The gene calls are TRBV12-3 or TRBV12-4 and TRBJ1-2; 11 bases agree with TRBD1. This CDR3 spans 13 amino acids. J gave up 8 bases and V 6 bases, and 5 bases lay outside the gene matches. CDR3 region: CASSLGQGAGYTF. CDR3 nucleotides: TGTGCCAGCAGCCTCGGACAGGGGGCAGGCTACACCTTC.

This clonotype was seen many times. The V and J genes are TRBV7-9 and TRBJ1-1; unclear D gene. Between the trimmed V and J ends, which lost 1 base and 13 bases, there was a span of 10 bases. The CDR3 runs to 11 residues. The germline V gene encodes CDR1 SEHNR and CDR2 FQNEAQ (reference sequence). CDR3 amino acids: CASSLGSLGFF. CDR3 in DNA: TGTGCCAGCAGCTTAGGTAGTTTGGGTTTCTTT.